The 7 T cell receptor beta chains listed next were all sequenced from one sample in a study of beta chain features in type 1 diabetes. The authors reverse transcribed all of the isolated RNA, so sequencing captured expressed TCRB transcripts. Libraries were prepared by immunoSEQ multiplex PCR; TCRdb keeps only in-frame clonotypes and omits some of them. The table shows 900,000 or so clones, with under 20% occurring only once. The sample taken for sequencing was naive CD4+ T cells from blood. These receptors came from a woman between 18 and 30 years old in good health.

The V call is TRBV19, the J call TRBJ2-7; 7 bases align to TRBD2. The CDR3 totals 14 residues. V dropped 11 bases and J dropped 0; count of bases not matched to a gene: 10. The germline CDR1 and CDR2 sequences are LNHDA and SQIVND (reference sequence). The CDR3 spells CAGPLAPNSYEQYF. The CDR3 bases are TGTGCCGGGCCACTAGCGCCGAACTCCTACGAGCAGTACTTC.

This chain joins TRBV6-5 and TRBJ1-2; D call uncertain. Germline loops: CDR1 MNHEY, CDR2 SVGAGI. V was clipped by 7 bases and J by 4 bases, with 16 bases between them. The CDR3 contains 14 residues. The CDR3 sequence is CASTQSPRGYGYTF. The CDR3 DNA is TGTGCCAGCACACAGAGCCCACGAGGCTATGGCTACACCTTC.

The CDR3, as DNA: TGTGCCAGTGTGGGGGGGATCCACAATGAGCAGTTCTTC. Amino acids: CASVGGIHNEQFF. This sequence joins TRBV7-9 and TRBJ2-1; the match to TRBD2 covers 7 bases. Unmatched junction bases numbered 7, after V lost 9 bases and J lost 5 bases. Germline values: CDR1 SEHNR, CDR2 FQNEAQ (reference sequence). This CDR3 is built from 13 residues.

This clone was seen many times. The chain is built from TRBV28 and TRBJ2-4; 8 bases align to TRBD2. Trimming cost V 3 bases and J 6 bases; bases outside gene matches: 10. CDR1 and CDR2 (germline): MDHEN, SYDVKM. The CDR3 has 16 amino acids. CDR3 sequence reads: CASSFVDAAGGNIQYF. The CDR3, as DNA: TGTGCCAGCAGTTTCGTGGACGCGGCGGGAGGAAACATTCAGTACTTC.

This clone was found a few times. This chain uses TRBV6-5 with TRBJ1-2, with D possibly matching TRBD1 (6 bases). V lost 2 bases to trimming and J lost 4 bases, with 11 bases between them. Germline CDR1 MNHEY, CDR2 SVGAGI. The CDR3 has 14 amino acids. In nucleotides, the CDR3 is TGTGCCAGCAGTTACAAGACAGGCAGCTATGGCTACACCTTC. Its protein is CASSYKTGSYGYTF.

This sequence joins TRBV15 and TRBJ1-3; D remains unclear. V was shortened by 3 bases and J by 4 bases, with 10 bases between the two germline ends. CDR3 size: 14 residues. Germline V CDR1 and CDR2: LNHNV, YYDKDF (reference sequence). The CDR3 region is CATSSPRQGNTIYF. CDR3 bases: TGTGCCACCAGCAGTCCTCGACAAGGAAACACCATATATTTT.

This clone was observed a handful of times. CDR3 residues: CASSLDREGEQFF. CDR3 DNA sequence: TGTGCCAGCAGCTTAGATCGGGAGGGTGAGCAGTTCTTC. The V call is TRBV7-3, the J call TRBJ2-1; 8 bases are shared with TRBD2. CDR1 is SGHTA, CDR2 FQGTGA, per germline. With V trimmed by 2 bases and J by 9 bases, 3 bases remained unmatched. The CDR3 consists of 13 residues.